This T cell receptor (beta chain) derives from a study of shared clonotypes between healthy human individuals. Study-wide results and caveats: It was the non-shared clonotypes that had lower generation probabilities than clonotypes shared by all four donors.

Profiled with immunoSEQ multiplex PCR; TCRdb holds only in-frame clones, not every one. The table has around 2.5 million clones, over 85% seen once. Comment on this clone: Its specificity is not known.

The CDR3 is 12 residues long. J lost 8 bases, V lost 4 bases, and 4 bases had no gene match. Germline CDR1 reads SGHRS; CDR2 reads YFSETQ. Sequencing was done on a sample of naive CD4+ T cells from PBMCs. Subset specified: CD45RA+ positively selected. The receptor comes from a man younger than 35 in good health. Some clones in this sample may be carry-over from other donors' samples. The rearrangement uses TRBV5-1 and TRBJ1-2; 8 nucleotides line up with TRBD1. CDR3 DNA sequence: TGCGCCAGCAGCGCACAGGGGGAGGGCTACACCTTC. Amino acids: CASSAQGEGYTF.